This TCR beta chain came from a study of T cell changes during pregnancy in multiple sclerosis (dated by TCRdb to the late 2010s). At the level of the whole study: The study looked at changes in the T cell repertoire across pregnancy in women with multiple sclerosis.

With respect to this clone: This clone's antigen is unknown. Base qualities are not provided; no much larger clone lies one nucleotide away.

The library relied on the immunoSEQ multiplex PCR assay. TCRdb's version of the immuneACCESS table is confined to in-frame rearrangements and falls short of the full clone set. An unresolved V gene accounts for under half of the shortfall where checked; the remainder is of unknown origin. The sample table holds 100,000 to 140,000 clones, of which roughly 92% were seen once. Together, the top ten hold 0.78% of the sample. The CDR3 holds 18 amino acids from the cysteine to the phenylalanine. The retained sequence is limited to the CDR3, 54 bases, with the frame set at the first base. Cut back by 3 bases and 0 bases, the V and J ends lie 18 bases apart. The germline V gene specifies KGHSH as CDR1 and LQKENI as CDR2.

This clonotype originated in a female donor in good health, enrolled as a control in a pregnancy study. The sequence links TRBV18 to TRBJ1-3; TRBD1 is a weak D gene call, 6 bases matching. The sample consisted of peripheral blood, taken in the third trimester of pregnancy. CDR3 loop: CASSPLSAQGSSGNTIYF. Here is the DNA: TGTGCCAGCTCACCGCTCTCCGCCCAGGGGAGCTCTGGAAACACCATATATTTT.